This T cell receptor beta chain was sequenced in a study of T cells after yellow fever vaccination. Background on the study: SMART-Seq v4 Ultra Low Input prepared libraries from low-cell fractions.

This clonotype came up a few times. UMIs were added to TCR cDNA along with a universal primer site when it was made by 5'RACE template switching. In TCRdb, the 5' RACE reads were re-called with MiXCR into one record per CDR3 protein. The repertoire holds roughly 300,000 distinct CDR3 sequences, with roughly 8.3% as singletons. CDR3 size: 16 residues. Trimming cost V 5 bases and J 2 bases; bases outside gene matches: 7. Germline V lookup: CDR1 SGHTA, CDR2 FQGNSA. The source is a man aged 18-30 years who received the YFV17D yellow fever vaccine. The gene calls are TRBV7-2 and TRBJ2-3; 10 bases match TRBD2. The material sequenced was PBMCs, taken around 45 days after the first yellow fever vaccination. The CDR3 coding sequence is TGTGCCAGCAGCCCTCGGACTAGCGGCAACACAGATACGCAGTATTTT. This gives the protein CASSPRTSGNTDTQYF.